This is a list of T cell receptor beta chains from one sample in a study of T cells after yellow fever vaccination. Using its own MiXCR run on the 5' RACE reads, TCRdb lists one record per CDR3 protein. The repertoire holds 350,000 to 450,000 distinct CDR3 sequences, approximately 6% seen once, with 14% to 15% in the top ten. The specimen comprised PBMCs, sampled 5 days after the yellow fever booster vaccination. All receptors derive from a man aged 30-40 years who received the YFV17D yellow fever vaccine. CDR3s include the opening cysteine and the closing phenylalanine or tryptophan.

J gene | V gene | CDR3 protein
TRBJ1-1 | TRBV7-2 | CASSIRTGPEAFF
TRBJ1-1 | TRBV4-3 | CASSQDPPPRNTEAFF
TRBJ2-1 | TRBV29-1 | CSVGLAGGEQFF
TRBJ2-5 | TRBV5-1 | CASSLGPSDREETQYF
TRBJ2-7 | TRBV5-4 | CASSLTGTNPDEQYF
TRBJ1-2 | TRBV5-1 | CASSLLTETYGYTF
TRBJ2-7 | TRBV30 | CAWSPSGAYEQYF
TRBJ2-3 | TRBV7-8 | CASSRTHADTQYF
TRBJ1-1 | TRBV6-5 | CASSYSPREGNEAFF
TRBJ2-2 | TRBV9 | CASSVGGGAGELFF
TRBJ2-1 | TRBV10-3 | CAIRGQSSYNEQFF
TRBJ1-6 | TRBV12-3/TRBV12-4 | CASSLNRPYNSPLHF
TRBJ1-5 | TRBV6-2/TRBV6-3 | CASSYPGQGGRQPQHF
TRBJ2-3 | TRBV14 | CASSQVPGTSGNRTDTQYF
TRBJ1-2 | TRBV3-1 | CASSVSGTGYTF
TRBJ2-2 | TRBV20-1 | CSAKDSGPSNTGELFF
TRBJ2-3 | TRBV4-3 | CASSQSGRTSTDTQYF
TRBJ1-1 | TRBV7-8 | CASSLGGTGGYAEAFF
TRBJ2-2 | TRBV4-3 | CASSHDRAANTGELFF
TRBJ2-3 | TRBV6-5 | CASSYSAGGPDTQYF
TRBJ1-3 | TRBV19 | CASSSRQGSAGNTIYF
TRBJ2-7 | TRBV30 | CAWTGTGNGEQYF
TRBJ2-5 | TRBV20-1 | CSARLRETQYF
TRBJ2-5 | TRBV9 | CASSVGSRGGAGQETQYF
TRBJ2-3 | TRBV30 | CAWTRLAGVWTDTQYF
TRBJ2-7 | TRBV6-2/TRBV6-3 | CASSSLERWEQYF
TRBJ2-1 | TRBV29-1 | CSVGGGSYNEQFF
TRBJ2-7 | TRBV5-4 | CASSSTGVFYEQYF
TRBJ2-5 | TRBV27 | CASSDWTGETQYF
TRBJ2-3 | TRBV5-1 | CASSLASRTTDTQYF
TRBJ2-7 | TRBV5-4 | CASSTKAGGYYEQYF
TRBJ2-6 | TRBV29-1 | CSVEEGSGANVLTF
TRBJ2-5 | TRBV5-1 | CASSSTGGWETQYF
TRBJ1-2 | TRBV20-1 | CSAATPGPLWGYTF
TRBJ2-5 | TRBV4-3 | CASSQDRLTKGTQYF